The rows below give T cell receptor beta chains drawn from one sample of a study of human T cells and chemical hapten exposure. TCRdb used MiXCR to reprocess the RACE reads, holding one entry per CDR3 protein. The sample shows roughly 64,000 distinct CDR3 sequences, 11% of them seen only once. The sequencing here drew on whole blood, taken in connection with sensitization to the hapten diphenylcyclopropenone (DPC). The receptor set was obtained from a woman in her thirties or forties with alopecia areata. Some clones in this sample may be carry-over from other donors' samples. The CDR3 runs from the conserved cysteine through the conserved F or W. The D gene is left open where the match is weak. Rows may omit the clone size; those that give it use once, few, many or a size class.

cdr3_aa | cdr3_nt | v_call | d_call | clone_size | j_call
CASSPPQGKGNTEAFF | TGTGCCAGCTCACCACCTCAGGGGAAAGGGAACACTGAAGCTTTCTTT | TRBV18 | . | many | TRBJ1-1
CSVDSGRGSYNEQFF | TGCAGCGTGGATAGCGGGAGGGGGTCCTACAATGAGCAGTTCTTC | TRBV29-1 | TRBD2 | many | TRBJ2-1
CASSRGVEAFF | TGTGCCAGCAGCCGGGGGGTCGAAGCTTTCTTT | TRBV7-9 | . | . | TRBJ1-1
CSARDRGAGNRLGQYF | TGCAGTGCTAGAGACAGAGGCGCAGGCAACCGCCTCGGGCAGTACTTC | TRBV20-1 | . | many | TRBJ2-7
CAWSVRNNYGYTF | TGTGCCTGGAGTGTAAGGAACAACTATGGCTACACCTTC | TRBV30 | . | many | TRBJ1-2
CSVRESYTGELFF | TGCAGCGTTCGGGAGAGTTACACCGGGGAGCTGTTTTTT | TRBV29-1 | . | few | TRBJ2-2
CASGDRVPDTQYF | TGTGCCAGCGGGGACAGGGTCCCAGATACGCAGTATTTT | TRBV2 | TRBD1 | . | TRBJ2-3
CASSPLRGTGGPYDSGNTIYF | TGTGCCAGCTCACCTCTCCGCGGGACAGGGGGGCCGTATGACTCTGGAAACACCATATATTTT | TRBV18 | TRBD1 | many | TRBJ1-3
CASSLDQTESYEQYF | TGTGCCAGCAGCTTAGATCAGACTGAATCCTACGAGCAGTACTTC | TRBV11-2 | . | few | TRBJ2-7
CSVWRDNTEAFF | TGCAGCGTGTGGCGGGACAACACTGAAGCTTTCTTT | TRBV29-1 | . | few | TRBJ1-1
CAVSGGTGGQETQYF | TGTGCCGTCAGTGGCGGGACAGGCGGCCAAGAGACCCAGTACTTC | TRBV2 | TRBD1 | few | TRBJ2-5
CASSILAQSPYNEQFF | TGTGCCAGTAGTATCCTCGCTCAGTCCCCCTACAATGAGCAGTTCTTC | TRBV19 | . | . | TRBJ2-1
CASSTTAVSNQPQHF | TGTGCCAGTAGTACGACAGCTGTTAGCAATCAGCCCCAGCATTTT | TRBV19 | . | . | TRBJ1-5
CAWSRLAGGWNEQFF | TGTGCCTGGAGTCGACTAGCGGGAGGGTGGAATGAGCAGTTCTTC | TRBV30 | TRBD2 | many | TRBJ2-1
CATSFRQGGRSPLHF | TGTGCCACCAGTTTTCGACAGGGGGGAAGGTCACCCCTCCACTTT | TRBV15 | TRBD1 | many | TRBJ1-6